The 32 T cell receptor beta chains given below trace back to one sample, sequenced in a study of response to subunit inactivated influenza vaccine. TCRdb ran MiXCR on the RT-PCR reads and lists one entry per CDR3 protein. The sample consists of 500,000 to 600,000 distinct CDR3 sequences, 12% to 15% of them appearing once. The source material was PBMCs from blood, sampled about 12 days after vaccination. All receptors derive from a man aged 50 or older who received an inactivated influenza vaccine.

The CDR3: CASSLINRPEQYF. The DNA for the CDR3 is TGTGCCAGCAGCTTAATAAACCGCCCCGAGCAGTACTTC. This rearrangement joins TRBV7-2 to TRBJ2-7; D remains unclear. Germline V gene data show CDR1 as SGHTA and CDR2 as FQGNSA. The CDR3 consists of 13 residues. V lost 2 bases, J lost 6 bases, and 11 bases lay in between.

The rearrangement links TRBV12-3 or TRBV12-4 to TRBJ2-3, with D possibly being TRBD1 or TRBD2 (5 bases each). The length of the CDR3 is 18 residues. Between the trimmed V and J ends, which lost 5 bases and 0 bases, there was a span of 21 bases. CDR3 in DNA: TGTGCCAGCAGTAAGGGACGGCGTCCGATTACTAGCACAGATACGCAGTATTTT. Translated, it gives CASSKGRRPITSTDTQYF.

V is TRBV6-5 and J is TRBJ2-7, with D possibly TRBD2 on 6 matching bases. Germline CDR1 reads MNHEY; CDR2 reads SVGAGI. The ends were cut back, 2 bases at V and 2 bases at J, with 16 bases in the middle. This CDR3 is built from 16 residues. CDR3 sequence: CASSYNSLAPTYEQYF. The CDR3 nucleotides read TGTGCCAGCAGTTACAACTCTCTAGCGCCTACCTACGAGCAGTACTTC.

The J gene is TRBJ2-3, the V gene TRBV20-1; 10 nucleotides match TRBD2. V trimming: 0 bases; J trimming: 10 bases; junction bases outside the gene matches: 7. Germline V gene lookup returns CDR1 DFQATT and CDR2 SNEGSKA (reference sequence). This CDR3 region has 14 residues. CDR3 in amino acids: CSARDRIAGGAQYF. The DNA for the CDR3 is TGCAGTGCTAGAGATAGAATAGCGGGGGGTGCGCAGTATTTT.

This clonotype has just a few counts. This chain links TRBV7-8 with TRBJ2-7; 7 bases align to TRBD2. Unmatched junction bases numbered 9, after V lost 5 bases and J lost 2 bases. The germline CDR1 and CDR2 sequences are SGHVS and FQNEAQ. CDR3 length: 15 amino acids. The CDR3 DNA follows: TGTGCCAGCAGCAAGACTAGCCAGGCCACCTACGAGCAGTACTTC. Translated, it gives CASSKTSQATYEQYF.

This clonotype has just a few counts. The genes are TRBV7-9 and TRBJ2-5; a weak D match, TRBD2 (6 bases). Germline values: CDR1 SEHNR, CDR2 FQNEAQ (reference sequence). CDR3 length equals 15 residues. Between the trimmed V and J ends, which lost 1 base and 5 bases, there was a span of 14 bases. The CDR3 sequence is CASSLGGGVTETQYF. CDR3 nucleotide sequence: TGTGCCAGCAGCTTAGGTGGAGGGGTCACTGAGACCCAGTACTTC.

The V and J genes are TRBV18 and TRBJ1-6, with 8 bases that match TRBD1. V shed 4 bases, J shed 8 bases, and the junction held 4 bases outside the gene matches. CDR3 size: 14 residues. CDR1 is KGHSH, CDR2 LQKENI, per germline. The CDR3 region has the DNA TGTGCCAGCTCACAGGGACAGGCGGATTCACCCCTCCACTTT. Its protein product is CASSQGQADSPLHF.

This chain uses TRBV20-1 with TRBJ1-1; 10 bases are shared with TRBD1. V was clipped by 4 bases and J by 4 bases; unmatched bases: 6. CDR1 and CDR2 (germline): DFQATT, SNEGSKA (reference sequence). CDR3 size: 14 residues. The CDR3 DNA sequence: TGCAGTGCTACCAAGACAGGGGGCCCCACTGAAGCTTTCTTT. Translated: CSATKTGGPTEAFF.

The gene calls are TRBV6-1 and TRBJ1-5; 10 nucleotides match TRBD1. The CDR3 is 14 residues long. The trim removed 6 bases at V and 7 bases at J, leaving 6 bases unmatched. Germline CDR1 is MNHNS and CDR2 is SASEGT. The CDR3 protein is CASSGQGGYQPQHF. CDR3 DNA: TGTGCCAGCAGCGGACAGGGGGGTTACCAGCCCCAGCATTTT.

This clonotype showed up just a few times. CDR3 region: CASSLEGGGGNTIYF. In nucleotides, the CDR3 is TGTGCCAGCAGCTTAGAAGGAGGGGGCGGAAACACCATATATTTT. This rearrangement joins TRBV11-2 to TRBJ1-3, with 7 bases that match TRBD1. The CDR3 covers 15 residues. Trimming took 0 bases from V and 4 from J; bases not matched to a gene: 3. From germline, CDR1 is SGHAT and CDR2 FQNNGV.

This clonotype appeared a few times. The chain combines TRBV7-9 with TRBJ2-7; D not resolved. Trimming removed 1 base from V and 2 bases from J, with 9 bases in between. The CDR3 extends over 14 amino acids. Germline CDR1 and CDR2: SEHNR and FQNEAQ (reference sequence). The CDR3 sequence is CASSLGTLTYEQYF. DNA for the CDR3: TGTGCCAGCAGCTTAGGGACCCTAACCTACGAGCAGTACTTC. Variable domain in full (rest from reference TRBV7-9 and TRBJ2-7): DTGVSQNPRHKITKRGQNVTFRCDPISEHNRLYWYRQTLGQGPEFLTYFQNEAQLEKSRLLSDRFSAERPKGSFSTLEIQRTEQGDSAMYLCASSLGTLTYEQYFGPGTRLTVT.

This clonotype was found a few times. The chain couples TRBV12-3 or TRBV12-4 to TRBJ1-6; no clear D. The CDR3 has 16 amino acids. The germline V and J ends were trimmed by 0 bases and 7 bases, with 13 bases remaining between them. Here the CDR3 reads CASSLAGIEGNSPLHF. Here the CDR3 DNA reads TGTGCCAGCAGTTTAGCCGGGATTGAAGGGAATTCACCCCTCCACTTT.

This clonotype was found a few times. The rearrangement links TRBV11-2 to TRBJ2-7; D is possibly TRBD1 (6 bases). Trimming removed 5 bases at V and 3 bases at J, with 17 bases between. Germline-derived CDR1 and CDR2 are SGHAT and FQNNGV. The CDR3 length is 15 residues. Here the CDR3 reads CASSPSPGTFYEQYF. The CDR3 bases are TGTGCCAGCAGCCCTTCCCCCGGGACATTCTACGAGCAGTACTTC.

The genes are TRBV12-3 or TRBV12-4 and TRBJ2-5; D not resolved. The V gene lost 6 bases and the J gene lost 7 bases, with 15 bases spanning the gap. The CDR3 consists of 13 residues. CDR3 in amino acids: CASRLSPFPTQYF. The CDR3 coding sequence is TGTGCCAGCAGGCTAAGCCCCTTCCCGACCCAGTACTTC.

V usage is TRBV20-1 and J usage is TRBJ1-5; weak D call: TRBD1 (6 bases). Trimming cost V 3 bases and J 7 bases, with 25 bases left between them. CDR1 and CDR2 (germline): DFQATT, SNEGSKA (reference sequence). This CDR3 is built from 17 residues. The DNA for the CDR3 is TGCAGTGCTAGCTTAGGGGGGGCGCACAGGACGAAGCAGCCCCAGCATTTT. Its translation: CSASLGGAHRTKQPQHF.

The chain couples TRBV7-9 to TRBJ2-3, with D possibly matching TRBD1 (6 bases). The CDR3 runs 15 residues. CDR1 SEHNR and CDR2 FQNEAQ come from the germline V gene (reference sequence). Trimming cost V 6 bases and J 2 bases, with 15 bases left between them. CDR3 nucleotides: TGTGCCAGCAGACCATTCCCGGGACACACAGATACGCAGTATTTT. Translating gives CASRPFPGHTDTQYF. The full variable domain, completed using reference TRBV7-9 and TRBJ2-3, is DTGVSQNPRHKITKRGQNVTFRCDPISEHNRLYWYRQTLGQGPEFLTYFQNEAQLEKSRLLSDRFSAERPKGSFSTLEIQRTEQGDSAMYLCASRPFPGHTDTQYFGPGTRLTVL.

This chain uses TRBV28 with TRBJ1-1; a possible D gene is TRBD1 (6 bases). The CDR3 consists of 13 residues. V was shortened by 5 bases and J by 5 bases, with 12 bases between the two germline ends. Germline V CDR1 and CDR2: MDHEN, SYDVKM. The CDR3 region has the DNA TGTGCCAGCAGTACAGGGACGAGAACTGAAGCTTTCTTT. As protein: CASSTGTRTEAFF. The full variable domain, completed using reference TRBV28 and TRBJ1-1, is DVKVTQSSRYLVKRTGEKVFLECVQDMDHENMFWYRQDPGLGLRLIYFSYDVKMKEKGDIPEGYSVSREKKERFSLILESASTNQTSMYLCASSTGTRTEAFFGQGTRLTVV.

The genes are TRBV4-2 and TRBJ2-1; 15 bases are a match to TRBD2. The CDR3 has 15 amino acids. With V trimmed by 4 bases and J by 9 bases, 4 bases remained unmatched. Germline V gives CDR1 LGHNA, CDR2 YNFKEQ. DNA of the CDR3: TGTGCCAGCAGCCTTGGACTAGCGGGGGGGCTTGAGCAGTTCTTC. Translated, it gives CASSLGLAGGLEQFF.

This clonotype occurred many times. The gene calls are TRBV20-1 and TRBJ2-4; TRBD1 aligns across 9 bases. V trimming: 0 bases; J trimming: 3 bases; junction bases outside the gene matches: 6. Per germline, CDR1 DFQATT and CDR2 SNEGSKA (reference sequence). This CDR3 has 16 residues. This CDR3 is CSARDLRTGDKNIQYF. The CDR3 nucleotides are TGCAGTGCTAGAGATCTTAGGACAGGGGACAAAAACATTCAGTACTTC.

The sample holds a few counts of this clonotype. This chain links TRBV12-3 or TRBV12-4 with TRBJ2-5; D uncertain. The CDR3 totals 14 residues. Trimming left V 6 bases short and J 10 bases short, with 21 bases between. CDR3 bases: TGTGCCAGCAGCCTACTTGTGGAGACGGCAGGCCAGTACTTC. This translates into CASSLLVETAGQYF.

This clonotype was observed a few times. The CDR3 protein is CATRRVGAEAFF. The CDR3 DNA follows: TGTGCAACCCGAAGGGTTGGCGCTGAAGCTTTCTTT. The chain links TRBV12-2 to TRBJ1-1. TRBV12-2 is described as a pseudogene. The CDR3 runs 12 residues.

The gene calls are TRBV5-1 and TRBJ2-5; TRBD2 matches at 12 bases. V lost 4 bases and J lost 0; bases outside the gene matches: 4. Germline loops: CDR1 SGHRS, CDR2 YFSETQ. The CDR3 is 16 amino acids. The CDR3 spells CASSLRLAGDQETQYF. Here the CDR3 DNA reads TGCGCCAGCAGCCTAAGACTAGCGGGGGACCAAGAGACCCAGTACTTC.

The chain uses TRBV6-1 and TRBJ1-6; D is ambiguous. Germline CDR1 MNHNS, CDR2 SASEGT. CDR3 length equals 16 residues. Between the trimmed V and J ends, which lost 5 bases and 6 bases, there was a span of 17 bases. CDR3 DNA: TGTGCCAGCAGTACCACGGGAGCTACAGTTAATTCACCCCTCCACTTT. Translated: CASSTTGATVNSPLHF.

Points on this clonotype: Relative to the germline gene, one junction end is altered; a read error may explain this. J is TRBJ1-5 and V is TRBV2, with 8 positions matching TRBD1. This CDR3 is built from 13 residues. Per the germline V gene, CDR1 is SNHLY and CDR2 is FYNNEI. The CDR3 DNA follows: TGTGCCAGCCGGCCAGGGGGCAACCAGCCCCAGCATTTT. Amino acid sequence: CASRPGGNQPQHF.

The chain carries TRBV7-6 and TRBJ2-1, with D possibly TRBD2 on 7 matching bases. The CDR3 totals 16 residues. The ends were cut back, 7 bases at V and 9 bases at J, with 25 bases in the middle. Per the germline V gene, CDR1 is SGHVS and CDR2 is FNYEAQ. The CDR3 DNA sequence: TGTGCCAGCACCCAAAGGGGGGGAGTTGGGGGTATTGAGCAGTTCTTC. This encodes CASTQRGGVGGIEQFF.

The sample holds many counts of this clonotype. The chain has TRBV12-3 or TRBV12-4 and TRBJ1-1; D is unclear. This CDR3 is 14 amino acids long. Trimming cost V 5 bases and J 2 bases, with 12 bases left between them. This CDR3 reads CASSHVGVNTEAFF. CDR3 nucleotides: TGTGCCAGCAGTCACGTCGGGGTTAACACTGAAGCTTTCTTT.

As DNA, the CDR3 is TGCAGCGTCAGCGGGGGGGCCTCCTACAATGAGCAGTTCTTC. The encoded protein is CSVSGGASYNEQFF. The rearrangement uses TRBV29-1 and TRBJ2-1; the match to TRBD2 covers 10 bases. CDR3 size: 14 residues. Per the germline V gene, CDR1 is SQVTM and CDR2 is ANQGSEA. J lost 0 bases, V lost 6 bases, and 2 bases had no gene match.

The chain employs TRBV7-2 and TRBJ2-1, with 7 bases lining up with TRBD2. Germline-derived CDR1 and CDR2 are SGHTA and FQGNSA. Trimming at V came to 4 bases and at J to 6 bases, leaving 9 bases not matched to a gene. This CDR3 is built from 15 residues. The CDR3 here is CASSSVAGTLNEQFF. The CDR3 region has the DNA TGTGCCAGCAGCTCCGTAGCGGGTACCCTCAATGAGCAGTTCTTC.

This clonotype has ten or more counts. The chain recombines TRBV27 with TRBJ2-5; possible D gene TRBD2, 5 bases. This CDR3 has 15 residues. CDR1 and CDR2 (germline): MNHEY, SMNVEV (reference sequence). The V and J ends lost 5 bases and 5 bases respectively, with 18 bases between them. CDR3 region: CASSGVRSRTETQYF. Here the CDR3 DNA reads TGTGCCAGCAGTGGTGTCAGGAGTCGGACTGAGACCCAGTACTTC.

This clonotype has more than one count but fewer than ten. This chain joins TRBV20-1 and TRBJ2-3, with D maybe TRBD2 (6 bases). V lost 3 bases and J 2 bases, leaving 15 bases between the germline ends. This CDR3 is built from 15 residues. Germline CDR1 and CDR2: DFQATT and SNEGSKA (reference sequence). This CDR3 is CSARGGGLNTDTQYF. CDR3 nucleotides: TGCAGTGCTAGGGGTGGGGGACTCAACACAGATACGCAGTATTTT.

At least ten counts were recorded for this clonotype. V is TRBV6-5 and J is TRBJ1-2; TRBD1 agrees at 10 bases. The CDR3 contains 16 residues. Germline CDR1 MNHEY, CDR2 SVGAGI. J lost 8 bases, V lost 2 bases, and 11 bases had no gene match. CDR3 DNA: TGTGCCAGCAGTTACCTGAACGACCGGACAGGGGGAGGCTACACCTTC. Amino acid sequence: CASSYLNDRTGGGYTF.

At least ten counts were recorded for this clonotype. The chain recombines TRBV5-1 with TRBJ1-4, with 8 positions matching TRBD1. Trimming removed 4 bases from V and 3 bases from J; junction bases left unmatched: 5. CDR1 and CDR2 (germline): SGHRS, YFSETQ. The CDR3 is 15 amino acids. The CDR3 bases are TGCGCCAGCAGCGGTGGACAGGGCGCTAATGAAAAACTGTTTTTT. The encoded protein is CASSGGQGANEKLFF.